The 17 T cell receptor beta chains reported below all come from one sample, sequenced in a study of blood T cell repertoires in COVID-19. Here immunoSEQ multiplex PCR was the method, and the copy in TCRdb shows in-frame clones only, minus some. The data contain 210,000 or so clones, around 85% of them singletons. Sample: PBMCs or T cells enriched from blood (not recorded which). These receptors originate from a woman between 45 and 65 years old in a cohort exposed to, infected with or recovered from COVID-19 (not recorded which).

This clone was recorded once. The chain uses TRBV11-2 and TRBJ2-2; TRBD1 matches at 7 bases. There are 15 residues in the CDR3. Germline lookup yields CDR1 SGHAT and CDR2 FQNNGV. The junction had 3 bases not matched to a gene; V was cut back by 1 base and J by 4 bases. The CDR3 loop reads CASSLGDRVTGELFF. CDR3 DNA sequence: TGTGCCAGCAGCTTAGGCGACAGGGTCACCGGGGAGCTGTTTTTT.

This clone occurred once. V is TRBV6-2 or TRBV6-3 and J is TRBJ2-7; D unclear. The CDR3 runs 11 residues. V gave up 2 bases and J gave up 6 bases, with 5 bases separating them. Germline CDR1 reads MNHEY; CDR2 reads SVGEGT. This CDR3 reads CASSYSSEQYF. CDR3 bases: TGTGCCAGCAGTTACAGCTCCGAGCAGTACTTC.

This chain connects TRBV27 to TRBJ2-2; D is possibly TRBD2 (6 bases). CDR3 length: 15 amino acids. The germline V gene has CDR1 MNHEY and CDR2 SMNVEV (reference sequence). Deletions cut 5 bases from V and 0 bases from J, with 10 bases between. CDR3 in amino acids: CASSAGTANTGELFF. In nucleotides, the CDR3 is TGTGCCAGCAGTGCCGGGACTGCGAACACCGGGGAGCTGTTTTTT.

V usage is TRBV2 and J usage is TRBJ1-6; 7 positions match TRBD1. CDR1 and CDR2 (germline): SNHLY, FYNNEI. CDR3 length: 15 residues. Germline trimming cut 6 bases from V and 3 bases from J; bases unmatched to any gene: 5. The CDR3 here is CASREGQSYNSPLHF. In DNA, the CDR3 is TGTGCCAGCAGGGAGGGACAGAGCTATAATTCACCCCTCCACTTT.

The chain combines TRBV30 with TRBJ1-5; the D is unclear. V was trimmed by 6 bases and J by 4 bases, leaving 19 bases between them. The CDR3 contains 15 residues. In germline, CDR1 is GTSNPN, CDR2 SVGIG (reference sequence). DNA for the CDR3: TGTGCCTGCAGGAGGAATGGGTCCCGGAATCAGCCCCAGCATTTT. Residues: CACRRNGSRNQPQHF.

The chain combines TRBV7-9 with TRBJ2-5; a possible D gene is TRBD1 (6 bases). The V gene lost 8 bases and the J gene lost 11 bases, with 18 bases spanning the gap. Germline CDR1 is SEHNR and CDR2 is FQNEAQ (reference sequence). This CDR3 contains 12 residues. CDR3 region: CASASVGQFQYF. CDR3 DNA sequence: TGTGCCAGCGCCTCCGTTGGACAGTTTCAGTACTTC.

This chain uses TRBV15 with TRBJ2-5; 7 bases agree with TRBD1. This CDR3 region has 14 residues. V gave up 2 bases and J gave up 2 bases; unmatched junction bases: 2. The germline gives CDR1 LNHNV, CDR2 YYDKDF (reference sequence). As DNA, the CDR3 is TGTGCCACCAGCAGATCAGGGGGTCAAGAGACCCAGTACTTC. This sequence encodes CATSRSGGQETQYF.

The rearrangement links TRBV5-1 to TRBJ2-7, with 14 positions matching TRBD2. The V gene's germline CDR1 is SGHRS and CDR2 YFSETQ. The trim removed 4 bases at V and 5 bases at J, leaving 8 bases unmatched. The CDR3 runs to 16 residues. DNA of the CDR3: TGCGCCAGCAGCCTCCTGACTAGCGGGGGGGCGGACGAGCAGTACTTC. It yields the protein CASSLLTSGGADEQYF.

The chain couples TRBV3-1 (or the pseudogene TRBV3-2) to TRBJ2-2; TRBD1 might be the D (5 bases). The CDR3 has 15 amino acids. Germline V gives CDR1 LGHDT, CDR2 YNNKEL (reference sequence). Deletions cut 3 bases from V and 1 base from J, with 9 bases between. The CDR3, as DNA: TGTGCCAGCAGCCAGCAGGGAATGAACACCGGGGAGCTGTTTTTT. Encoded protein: CASSQQGMNTGELFF.

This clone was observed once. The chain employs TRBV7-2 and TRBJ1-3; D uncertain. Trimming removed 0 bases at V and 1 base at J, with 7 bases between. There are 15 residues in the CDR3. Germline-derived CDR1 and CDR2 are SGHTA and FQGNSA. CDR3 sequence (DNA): TGTGCCAGCAGCTTAGCGGCGGGTTCTGGAAACACCATATATTTT. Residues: CASSLAAGSGNTIYF.

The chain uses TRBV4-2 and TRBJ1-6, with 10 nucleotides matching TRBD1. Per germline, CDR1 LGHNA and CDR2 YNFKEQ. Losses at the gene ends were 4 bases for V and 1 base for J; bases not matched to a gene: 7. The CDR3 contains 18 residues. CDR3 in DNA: TGTGCCAGCAGCCTAACGGACAGGGGGTGGTCCTATAATTCACCCCTCCACTTT. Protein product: CASSLTDRGWSYNSPLHF.

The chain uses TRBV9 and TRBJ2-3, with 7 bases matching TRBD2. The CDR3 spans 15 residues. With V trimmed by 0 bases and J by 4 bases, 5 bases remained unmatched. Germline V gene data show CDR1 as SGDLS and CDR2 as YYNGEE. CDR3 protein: CASSVESGRADTQYF. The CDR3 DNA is TGTGCCAGCAGCGTAGAGTCGGGGAGGGCAGATACGCAGTATTTT.

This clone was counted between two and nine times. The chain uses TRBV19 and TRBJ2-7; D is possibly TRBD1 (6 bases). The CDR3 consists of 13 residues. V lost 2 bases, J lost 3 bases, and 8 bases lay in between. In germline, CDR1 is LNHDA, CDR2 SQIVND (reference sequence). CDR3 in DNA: TGTGCCAGTAGTATACACAGGGACTACGAGCAGTACTTC. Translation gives CASSIHRDYEQYF.

CDR3 DNA: TGTGCCACCAGAAGGGAGGGCCCGGAGATCGCCCAAGAGACCCAGTACTTC. Translated: CATRREGPEIAQETQYF. The gene calls are TRBV15 and TRBJ2-5; TRBD2 matches 7 bases. V lost 6 bases to trimming and J lost 1 base; unmatched junction nucleotides: 14. Germline CDR1 reads LNHNV; CDR2 reads YYDKDF (reference sequence). This CDR3 contains 17 residues.

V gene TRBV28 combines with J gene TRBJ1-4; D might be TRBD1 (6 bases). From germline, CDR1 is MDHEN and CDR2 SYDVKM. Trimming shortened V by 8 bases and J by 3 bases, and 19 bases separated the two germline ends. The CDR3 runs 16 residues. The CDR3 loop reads CASEPNWGQSNEKLFF. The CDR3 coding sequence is TGTGCCAGCGAGCCAAATTGGGGGCAATCTAATGAAAAACTGTTTTTT.

The CDR3 DNA follows: TGCGCCAGCAGCTTTTCGGAGTCGACCTACGAGCAGTACTTC. It codes for CASSFSESTYEQYF. The chain carries TRBV5-1 and TRBJ2-7; D not certain. Germline loops: CDR1 SGHRS, CDR2 YFSETQ. The length of the CDR3 is 14 residues. The V and J ends lost 2 bases and 2 bases respectively, with 11 bases between them.

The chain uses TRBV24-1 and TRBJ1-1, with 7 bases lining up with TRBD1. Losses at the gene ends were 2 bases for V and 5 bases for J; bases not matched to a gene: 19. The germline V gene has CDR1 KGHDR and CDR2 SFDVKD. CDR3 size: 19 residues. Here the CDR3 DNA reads TGTGCCACCAGTGATTCGCGCTCCCGACAGGGAGAGCATTCGACTGAAGCTTTCTTT. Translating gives CATSDSRSRQGEHSTEAFF.